A single sample is the source of the 24 T cell receptor beta chains below, sequenced in a study of molecular identifiers for immune sequencing clone quantification. Each CDR3 protein gets one entry after TCRdb re-called the PCR reads with MiXCR. This table holds about 510,000 distinct CDR3 sequences, about a fifth found once. The sample taken for sequencing was naive CD8+ T cells from blood, with Jurkat cell RNA spiked in. The subset: FACS-sorted CD8+CD4-CCR7+CD45RA+ naive T cells. The source is a human donor in good health. Some libraries in this study had Jurkat cell RNA spiked in.

Of note for this clonotype: No conserved phenylalanine or tryptophan ends this CDR3, so it is likely a read error. The V call is TRBV6-2 or TRBV6-3, the J call TRBJ2-3; 7 bases are a match to TRBD1. The trim removed 5 bases at V and 2 bases at J, leaving 10 bases unmatched. CDR1 and CDR2 from the germline V gene are MNHEY and SVGEGT. The CDR3 is 16 amino acids. The CDR3 here is CASSPTGTALTDTQYL. CDR3 DNA sequence: TGTGCCAGCAGTCCCACCGGGACAGCACTCACAGATACGCAGTATCTT.

In its sample, this clonotype was seen many times. V and J are TRBV27 and TRBJ1-2; D remains ambiguous. V lost 3 bases, J lost 1 base, and 9 bases lay in between. The CDR3 runs 14 residues. Per the germline V gene, CDR1 is MNHEY and CDR2 is SMNVEV (reference sequence). Here the CDR3 DNA reads TGTGCCAGCAGTTTGCACACCAATAACTATGGCTACACCTTC. Amino acids: CASSLHTNNYGYTF.

Ten or more counts support this clonotype. The chain couples TRBV18 to TRBJ2-4; weak D call: TRBD2 (6 bases). CDR1 and CDR2 from the germline V gene are KGHSH and LQKENI. V was pared by 0 bases and J by 1 base, with 16 bases between. CDR3 length: 18 residues. CDR3 bases: TGTGCCAGCTCACCACCGTGGCAGGCGGGACCTGCCAAAAACATTCAGTACTTC. Residues: CASSPPWQAGPAKNIQYF.

V and J are TRBV7-9 and TRBJ2-1; 7 bases are shared with TRBD2. Germline V lookup: CDR1 SEHNR, CDR2 FQNEAQ (reference sequence). There are 15 residues in the CDR3. Trimming at V came to 2 bases and at J to 7 bases, leaving 8 bases not matched to a gene. CDR3 sequence (DNA): TGTGCCAGCAGCTTAACACTAGCGTTAGGGAATGAGCAGTTCTTC. The encoded protein is CASSLTLALGNEQFF. The full variable domain, rest sourced from reference TRBV7-9 and TRBJ2-1, is DTGVSQNPRHKITKRGQNVTFRCDPISEHNRLYWYRQTLGQGPEFLTYFQNEAQLEKSRLLSDRFSAERPKGSFSTLEIQRTEQGDSAMYLCASSLTLALGNEQFFGPGTRLTVL.

In this sample, this clonotype turned up many times. The chain links TRBV6-5 to TRBJ2-1; 8 positions agree with TRBD1. V was pared by 4 bases and J by 4 bases, with 0 bases of the junction left unmatched. The CDR3 sequence is 13 residues long. Germline V gives CDR1 MNHEY, CDR2 SVGAGI. The CDR3, as DNA: TGTGCCAGCAGTTGGGACAGGTACAATGAGCAGTTCTTC. Its translation is CASSWDRYNEQFF.

A note on this clonotype: This clone may be a read error of a much larger clone one base away. The CDR3 does not close with the conserved phenylalanine or tryptophan, likely indicating a read error. The gene calls are TRBV6-2 or TRBV6-3 and TRBJ1-1; no reliable D call. Trimming removed 7 bases from V and 0 bases from J, with 15 bases in between. The CDR3 totals 15 residues. The germline gives CDR1 MNHEY, CDR2 SVGEGT. The CDR3 bases are TGTGCCAGCACCCTCCGGACGCTTATGAACACTGAAGCTTTCTCT. This gives the protein CASTLRTLMNTEAFS.

A word on this clonotype: An end of the junction does not agree with germline; a read error may underlie this. The V call is TRBV28, the J call TRBJ2-7; 12 bases fit TRBD2. The germline CDR1 and CDR2 sequences are MDHEN and SYDVKM. The CDR3 runs 17 residues. CDR3 sequence (DNA): TGTGTCAGCAGTACTTGGACTAGCGGGGATAGCTCCTACGAGCAGTACTTC. Amino acid sequence: CVSSTWTSGDSSYEQYF.

This clonotype was picked up many times. The J gene is TRBJ2-2, the V gene TRBV29-1, with 9 bases matching TRBD1. Losses at the gene ends were 0 bases for V and 7 bases for J; bases not matched to a gene: 9. The length of the CDR3 is 16 residues. Germline V gene data show CDR1 as SQVTM and CDR2 as ANQGSEA. CDR3 coding DNA: TGCAGCGTTGAAGAAGGAACAGGGGGCAGTATCGGGGAGCTGTTTTTT. Protein product: CSVEEGTGGSIGELFF.

Ten or more counts support this clonotype. V and J are TRBV4-3 and TRBJ1-3; TRBD1 is a possible D gene (5 bases). The germline V and J ends were trimmed by 0 bases and 0 bases, with 9 bases remaining between them. Looked up from germline, CDR1 is LGHNA and CDR2 is YSLEER. The CDR3 sequence is 16 residues long. The CDR3: CASSQDGATSGNTIYF. CDR3 nucleotide sequence: TGCGCCAGCAGCCAAGATGGGGCGACCTCTGGAAACACCATATATTTT.

Regarding this clonotype: A much more abundant neighbour one base away suggests this may be a read error. The CDR3 loop reads CARSQGRTEWGQYF. CDR3 nucleotide sequence: TGCGCCAGGAGCCAAGGGAGGACTGAGTGGGGCCAGTACTTC. This chain links TRBV4-3 with TRBJ2-7; D is possibly TRBD2 (6 bases). The CDR3 length is 14 residues. The germline V gene has CDR1 LGHNA and CDR2 YSLEER.

This clonotype was counted between two and nine times. The gene calls are TRBV3-2 and TRBJ2-7; the table assigns TRBD1, which was not confirmed against the DNA. TRBV3-2 is termed a pseudogene. The CDR3 is 14 amino acids. The CDR3 bases are TGTGCCAGCAGCCAAGTACAGGCCCCGCACGAGCAGTACTTC. This gives the protein CASSQVQAPHEQYF.

The chain joins TRBV7-6 to TRBJ1-1, with 7 bases matching TRBD1. Unmatched junction bases numbered 15, after V lost 10 bases and J lost 1 base. This CDR3 region has 16 residues. Germline V gene sequence: CDR1 SGHVS, CDR2 FNYEAQ. The CDR3 is CANTSLRGRGNTEAFF. DNA for the CDR3: TGTGCCAACACCTCGTTGAGGGGGCGAGGGAACACTGAAGCTTTCTTT.

This clonotype was seen a few times. The chain recombines TRBV12-3 or TRBV12-4 with TRBJ2-5; D may match TRBD1 or TRBD2 (5 bases each). Trimming took off 7 bases at V and 5 bases at J, with 14 bases between the two ends. The CDR3 sequence is 13 residues long. CDR3 DNA sequence: TGTGCCAGCAACAGAGGGGCGCTGGAGACCCAGTACTTC. Translating gives CASNRGALETQYF.

This clonotype was observed a handful of times. J is TRBJ2-7 and V is TRBV5-3; 7 bases agree with TRBD2. TRBV5-3 is known as an ORF, though its function is uncertain. This CDR3 region has 12 residues. The trim removed 8 bases at V and 9 bases at J, leaving 11 bases unmatched. CDR3 nucleotides: TGTGCCAGCAGCGGGAACGCAATTGGGCAGTACTTC. Translated, it gives CASSGNAIGQYF.

This clonotype was recorded at least ten times. The chain combines TRBV9 with TRBJ1-1; 8 bases fit TRBD1. Germline V gives CDR1 SGDLS, CDR2 YYNGEE. The CDR3 contains 13 residues. Germline trimming cut 3 bases from V and 7 bases from J; bases unmatched to any gene: 5. The CDR3 DNA is TGTGCCAGCAGCGAAACAGGGGGTAGTGAAGCTTTCTTT. Protein: CASSETGGSEAFF.

This clonotype appeared a few times. This chain links TRBV4-3 with TRBJ2-2, with TRBD2 matching 7 bases. Germline loops: CDR1 LGHNA, CDR2 YSLEER. V shed 4 bases and J 6 bases; nucleotides not matched to a gene: 11. The CDR3 contains 16 residues. The CDR3 spells CASSLTSGGWAGELFF. The DNA of the CDR3 is TGCGCCAGCAGCCTAACCTCCGGGGGGTGGGCCGGGGAGCTGTTTTTT.

This clonotype has ten or more counts. This chain joins TRBV5-6 and TRBJ1-1, with D uncertain. The CDR3 has 13 amino acids. Trimming pared 1 base from V and 6 bases from J, leaving 10 bases between. The germline gives CDR1 SGHDT, CDR2 YYEEEE. The CDR3 DNA reads as TGTGCCAGCAGCTTGTGGCCTGGCGCTGAAGCTTTCTTT. Translating gives CASSLWPGAEAFF. Full variable domain (remainder filled in from reference TRBV5-6 and TRBJ1-1): DAGVTQSPTHLIKTRGQQVTLRCSPKSGHDTVSWYQQALGQGPQFIFQYYEEEERQRGNFPDRFSGHQFPNYSSELNVNALLLGDSALYLCASSLWPGAEAFFGQGTRLTVV.

This clonotype showed up many times. V is TRBV6-1 and J is TRBJ2-3; the match to TRBD2 covers 15 bases. J lost 2 bases, V lost 3 bases, and 9 bases had no gene match. There are 19 residues in the CDR3. Germline-derived CDR1 and CDR2 are MNHNS and SASEGT. The CDR3: CASSDPGLAGGPYTDTQYF. CDR3 DNA: TGTGCCAGCAGTGATCCGGGACTAGCGGGGGGCCCGTACACAGATACGCAGTATTTT.

This CDR3 reads CAWSGEGKYQETQYF. The CDR3 coding sequence is TGTGCCTGGAGTGGAGAGGGGAAGTACCAAGAGACCCAGTACTTC. V gene TRBV30 combines with J gene TRBJ2-5; D is possibly TRBD1 or TRBD2 (5 bases each). Trimming removed 1 base at V and 0 bases at J, with 12 bases between. The germline V gene has CDR1 GTSNPN and CDR2 SVGIG (reference sequence). This CDR3 region has 15 residues.

The genes are TRBV4-1 and TRBJ2-7; possibly TRBD1 for D (6 bases). This CDR3 has 14 amino acids. V lost 4 bases, J lost 0 bases, and 10 bases lay in between. Germline V lookup: CDR1 MGHRA, CDR2 YSYEKL. The CDR3 coding sequence is TGCGCCAGCAGCCTGACAGGAGTCTCCTACGAGCAGTACTTC. Amino acid sequence: CASSLTGVSYEQYF.

A few counts support this clonotype. This chain joins TRBV5-6 and TRBJ2-7; D is unresolved. V shed 0 bases and J shed 3 bases, with 10 bases lying between them. The length of the CDR3 is 14 residues. Germline lookup yields CDR1 SGHDT and CDR2 YYEEEE. CDR3 sequence: CASSLGAGLYEQYF. CDR3 nucleotide sequence: TGTGCCAGCAGCTTGGGGGCAGGTCTCTACGAGCAGTACTTC.

This clonotype appeared once. The V and J genes are TRBV6-2 or TRBV6-3 and TRBJ2-3; D not resolved. The CDR3 is 17 residues long. Germline lookup yields CDR1 MNHEY and CDR2 SVGEGT. V gave up 2 bases and J gave up 6 bases, with 21 bases separating them. Written as DNA, the CDR3 is TGTGCCAGCAGTTACGCTGGTCCAGAGGAGCGCCTGGATACGCAGTATTTT. It codes for CASSYAGPEERLDTQYF.

At least ten counts were recorded for this clonotype. This chain uses TRBV7-9 with TRBJ2-1; TRBD2 aligns across 7 bases. Germline CDR1 reads SEHNR; CDR2 reads FQNEAQ (reference sequence). The CDR3 runs to 17 residues. V lost 4 bases to trimming and J lost 8 bases; unmatched junction nucleotides: 17. CDR3 residues: CASSYSRGEGRRHEQFF. The CDR3 nucleotides are TGTGCCAGCAGCTATAGTCGGGGGGAGGGCCGTCGCCATGAGCAGTTCTTC.

On this clonotype itself: A read error may be the cause here, since a much bigger clone is one base away. In this CDR3 the conserved last residue, phenylalanine or tryptophan, is missing, so a read error is likely. CDR3 sequence reads: CASSYRITEAFY. The CDR3 nucleotides read TGTGCCAGCAGTTACAGGATCACTGAAGCTTTCTAT. The chain has TRBV12-3 or TRBV12-4 and TRBJ1-1; possible D gene TRBD1, 5 bases. Trimming cost V 4 bases and J 4 bases, with 7 bases left between them. This CDR3 is 12 amino acids long.